The rows below give T cell receptor beta chains drawn from one sample of a study of T cell repertoires in cytomegalovirus infection. These receptors' antigens are unknown. TCRdb re-called the reads through MiXCR, storing one row per CDR3 protein. The sample gives some 57,000 distinct CDR3 sequences, 33% of which show up once; roughly 70% is in the top ten. Material for sequencing was PBMCs, sequenced either directly or after in vitro stimulation (not recorded which). Source of these receptors: a human donor in good health (CMV status not recorded). Some clones in this sample may be carry-over from other donors' samples. Each CDR3 is given without its conserved first and last residue. The D gene is left open where the match is weak.

V gene | D gene | CDR3 length | CDR3 protein
TRBV9 | - | 13 | ASSAFVQSNTEAF
TRBV6-8 | TRBD2 | 12 | ASRPGTSGNEQY
TRBV7-2 | - | 11 | ASSPRDLYEQY
TRBV14 | - | 10 | ASSPFTGELF
TRBV19 | - | 12 | ASSMGVLNTEAF
TRBV15 | TRBD2 | 11 | ATSRVAGEELF
TRBV20-1 | - | 12 | SARDDRIYDGYT
TRBV6-2/TRBV6-3 | TRBD1 | 10 | ASADRVQPQH
TRBV7-9 | - | 13 | ASSLRRGTNTEAF
TRBV28 | - | 11 | ASSFGRGSEAF
TRBV6-6 | - | 14 | ASRGSRVGDNEKLF
TRBV27 | TRBD2 | 12 | ASTPGGVWDTQY
TRBV20-1 | - | 13 | SARNSQGAQETQY
TRBV19 | TRBD2 | 13 | ASSIEAGARTPQY
TRBV7-2 | - | 14 | ASSFAFGDYTDTQY
TRBV12-3/TRBV12-4 | - | 10 | ASSLEDNEQF
TRBV15 | TRBD1 | 13 | ATRAGTGDTDTQY
TRBV7-2 | - | 13 | ASSLDTGYTDTQY
TRBV5-4 | TRBD1 | 14 | ASSLSLQGRMTEAF
TRBV12-3/TRBV12-4 | - | 14 | ASSSPPGQNNEKLF
TRBV19 | TRBD2 | 11 | ASKAGGPAEQF
TRBV28 | - | 14 | ASSLLLAGDTGELF
TRBV12-3/TRBV12-4 | - | 9 | GSTPGGTQY
TRBV7-2 | - | 21 | ASSLPRSRGWGEGFSGANVLT
TRBV7-2 | - | 13 | ASSSKWSHTDTQY
TRBV20-1 | - | 11 | SAPPGSTDTQY
TRBV5-1 | - | 13 | ASSPTPGRPSEAF
TRBV15 | - | 10 | ATSREGFEAF
TRBV20-1 | - | 10 | SARGTVYEQY
TRBV20-1 | - | 13 | SARRTSSSTGELF
TRBV29-1 | TRBD2 | 12 | SVAVSGGGETQY
TRBV6-1 | TRBD2 | 14 | ASTPRLAGAWETQY
TRBV27 | TRBD2 | 18 | ASSVSPRLAGAKDADTQY
TRBV4-1 | - | 16 | ASSHGSARGRVREKLF
TRBV7-9 | - | 10 | ASSFLETSPF
TRBV7-9 | - | 13 | ASSDLGGPGTEAF
TRBV28 | - | 11 | ASSERRMEPQH
TRBV19 | TRBD1 | 15 | ASSIYVGQGQAGELF
TRBV27 | TRBD2 | 16 | ASTPLSGRLAGSYEQY
TRBV7-6 | - | 12 | ASSLAAAKEEQF
TRBV7-2 | - | 14 | ASSRYRGLLTGELF
TRBV7-6 | TRBD1 | 13 | ASSLGTGGSNEQF
TRBV28 | - | 13 | ASSFPGFRNEKLF
TRBV7-6 | - | 14 | ASSPPGSATNYGYT
TRBV28 | - | 12 | ASSRTPGTYGYT
TRBV20-1 | TRBD2 | 15 | SATRAGGPISYNEQF
TRBV6-1 | TRBD2 | 13 | ASFSLSGGDSEQF
TRBV7-9 | TRBD2 | 12 | ASSRGGAIDEQF
TRBV20-1 | TRBD2 | 11 | CPTSGGADTQY
TRBV20-1 | TRBD1 | 11 | SAPTGEAQPQH
TRBV20-1 | TRBD1 | 13 | SARVPGQRNQPQH
TRBV20-1 | - | 12 | SARDAPTNQGYT
TRBV7-2 | TRBD2 | 14 | ASILGGRKGTDTQY
TRBV6-9 | TRBD1 | 14 | ASRKFQGQGADTQY